One and the same sample provided the 6 T cell receptor beta chains below, sequenced in a study of shared T cell receptors in the human thymus. Data came from immunoSEQ multiplex PCR; TCRdb stores just in-frame clones and leaves some out. The sample includes some 640,000 clones, 70% to 90% of them seen just once. These same data were also listed under a study on human thymus T cells.

The sample consisted of thymocytes. The receptor source for this set is a boy younger than two with a congenital heart defect.

The rearrangement joins TRBV18 to TRBJ1-5; no clear D gene. CDR3 length equals 18 residues. The germline V gene encodes CDR1 KGHSH and CDR2 LQKENI. V dropped 2 bases and J dropped 2 bases, with 19 bases sitting between them. The CDR3 DNA follows: TGTGCCAGCTCACCAGAATCTATCGACAAATTCGGCAATCAGCCCCAGCATTTT. It codes for CASSPESIDKFGNQPQHF.

The rearrangement joins TRBV9 to TRBJ1-2; 7 bases map to TRBD1. V lost 5 bases and J lost 8; bases outside the gene matches: 12. The germline CDR1 and CDR2 sequences are SGDLS and YYNGEE. The CDR3 consists of 14 residues. The CDR3 spells CASRPPTGVEGYTF. CDR3 sequence (DNA): TGTGCCAGCAGACCCCCTACAGGGGTAGAGGGCTACACCTTC.

The chain uses TRBV27 and TRBJ1-1; 7 bases match TRBD1. Germline-derived CDR1 and CDR2 are MNHEY and SMNVEV (reference sequence). This CDR3 spans 15 amino acids. Trimming at V came to 5 bases and at J to 4 bases, leaving 10 bases not matched to a gene. The CDR3 here is CASSPTGTALTEAFF. The CDR3 region has the DNA TGTGCCAGCAGTCCGACCGGGACAGCCCTCACTGAAGCTTTCTTT.

Regarding this clone: This sample includes further DNA sequences coding for the same CDR3. The rearrangement uses TRBV6-1 and TRBJ1-6, with TRBD1 matching 7 bases. Germline loops: CDR1 MNHNS, CDR2 SASEGT. This CDR3 spans 14 amino acids. Losses at the gene ends were 3 bases for V and 5 bases for J; bases not matched to a gene: 1. In nucleotides, the CDR3 is TGTGCCAGCAGTGAGACAGGGAATAATTCACCCCTCCACTTT. Protein: CASSETGNNSPLHF.

This chain joins TRBV30 and TRBJ1-2, with a weak D call TRBD1 (6 bases). In germline, CDR1 is GTSNPN, CDR2 SVGIG (reference sequence). The CDR3 consists of 13 residues. V lost 8 bases to trimming and J lost 1 base, with 14 bases between them. CDR3 residues: CAGLRQDNYGYTF. The CDR3 bases are TGTGCCGGGCTTCGACAGGATAACTATGGCTACACCTTC.

The genes are TRBV28 and TRBJ1-4, with D possibly matching TRBD1 (5 bases). The CDR3 is made up of 16 amino acids. The germline V gene encodes CDR1 MDHEN and CDR2 SYDVKM. V was pared by 5 bases and J by 3 bases, with 16 bases between. For the CDR3, the DNA is TGTGCCAGCAGTATCCCTATCGCGGGGCCTAATGAAAAACTGTTTTTT. Translating gives CASSIPIAGPNEKLFF.